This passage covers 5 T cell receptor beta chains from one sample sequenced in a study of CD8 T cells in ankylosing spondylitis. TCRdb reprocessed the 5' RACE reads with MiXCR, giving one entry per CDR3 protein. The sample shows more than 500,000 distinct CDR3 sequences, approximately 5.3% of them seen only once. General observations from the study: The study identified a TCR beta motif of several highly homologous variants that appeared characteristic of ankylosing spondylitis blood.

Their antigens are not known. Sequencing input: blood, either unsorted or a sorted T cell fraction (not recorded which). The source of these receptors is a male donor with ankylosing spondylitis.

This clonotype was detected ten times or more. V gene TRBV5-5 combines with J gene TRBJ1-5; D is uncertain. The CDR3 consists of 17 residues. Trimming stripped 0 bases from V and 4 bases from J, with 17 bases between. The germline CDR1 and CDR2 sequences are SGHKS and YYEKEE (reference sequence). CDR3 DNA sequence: TGTGCCAGCAGCTTGGAGGTCGGTTGGATTGGGAATCAGCCCCAGCATTTT. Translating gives CASSLEVGWIGNQPQHF.

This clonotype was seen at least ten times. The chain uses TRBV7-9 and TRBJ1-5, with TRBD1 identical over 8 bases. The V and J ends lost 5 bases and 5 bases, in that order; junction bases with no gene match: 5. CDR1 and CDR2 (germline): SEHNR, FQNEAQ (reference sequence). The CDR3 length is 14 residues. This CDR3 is CASSEDRGDQPQHF. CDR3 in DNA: TGTGCCAGCAGCGAAGACAGGGGAGATCAGCCCCAGCATTTT.

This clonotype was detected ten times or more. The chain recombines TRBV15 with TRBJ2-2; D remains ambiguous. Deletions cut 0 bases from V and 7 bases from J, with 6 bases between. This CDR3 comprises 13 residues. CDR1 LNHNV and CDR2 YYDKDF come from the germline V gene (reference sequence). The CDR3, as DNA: TGTGCCACCAGCAGAGATTCAGTCGGGGAGCTGTTTTTT. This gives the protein CATSRDSVGELFF.

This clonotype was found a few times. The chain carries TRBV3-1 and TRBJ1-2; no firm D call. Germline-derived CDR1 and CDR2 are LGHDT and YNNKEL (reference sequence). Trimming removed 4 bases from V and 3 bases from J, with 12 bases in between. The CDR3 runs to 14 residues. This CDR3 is CASSRREVDYGYTF. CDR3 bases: TGTGCCAGCAGCCGTCGGGAGGTCGACTATGGCTACACCTTC.

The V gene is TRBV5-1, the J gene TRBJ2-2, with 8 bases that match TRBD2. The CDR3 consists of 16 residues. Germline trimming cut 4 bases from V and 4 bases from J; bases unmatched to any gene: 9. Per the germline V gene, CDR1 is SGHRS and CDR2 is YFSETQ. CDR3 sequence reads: CASSEASGSPTGELFF. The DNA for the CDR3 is TGCGCCAGCAGCGAAGCCAGCGGGAGCCCCACCGGGGAGCTGTTTTTT.